The 15 T cell receptor beta chains below were found in one sample sequenced in a study of T cell responses to AZD1222 COVID-19 vaccine. Only in-frame clones appear in the TCRdb table, and some are missing; sequencing was by immunoSEQ multiplex PCR. The data show about 150,000 clones, about 87% seen once. The input for sequencing was peripheral blood, taken on day 0 of AZD1222 vaccination. Receptor source: an adult in good health.

This chain connects TRBV28 to TRBJ1-2; 9 bases match TRBD1. This CDR3 spans 14 amino acids. The J segment lost 7 bases and the V segment lost 5 bases, leaving 8 bases of the junction unmatched. Germline V CDR1 and CDR2: MDHEN, SYDVKM. CDR3: CASSTPGQGLGYTF. CDR3 DNA sequence: TGTGCCAGCAGTACCCCGGGACAGGGTCTTGGCTACACCTTC.

This clone was seen a handful of times. The CDR3 bases are TGCGCCAGCAGGGGGACGCGAGCGGGAGCCGAGCAGTACTTC. This codes for CASRGTRAGAEQYF. The chain links TRBV5-1 to TRBJ2-7, with 8 bases lining up with TRBD2. Losses at the gene ends were 5 bases for V and 6 bases for J; bases not matched to a gene: 10. CDR3 length equals 14 residues. The germline gives CDR1 SGHRS, CDR2 YFSETQ.

This clone was observed a single time. The J gene is TRBJ2-2, the V gene TRBV5-7; D is uncertain. TRBV5-7 has ORF status, its function being uncertain. Trimming took off 2 bases at V and 3 bases at J, with 5 bases between the two ends. The CDR3 covers 13 residues. CDR3 DNA sequence: TGTGCCAGCAGCTTTGTAGACACCGGGGAGCTGTTTTTT. It is translated as CASSFVDTGELFF.

The chain couples TRBV9 to TRBJ2-1; 9 nucleotides line up with TRBD1. Germline CDR1 reads SGDLS; CDR2 reads YYNGEE. After removal of 1 base from V and 8 bases from J, the junction contained 7 bases not matched to a gene. The CDR3 consists of 15 residues. CDR3 nucleotides: TGTGCCAGCAGCGTAACGGGGACAGGGTGGGATGAGCAGTTCTTC. Protein sequence: CASSVTGTGWDEQFF.

The chain links TRBV4-3 to TRBJ2-1; the match to TRBD2 covers 9 bases. The length of the CDR3 is 15 residues. The V gene end was trimmed by 7 bases and the J gene end by 8 bases; junction bases not matched to a gene: 12. CDR1 is LGHNA and CDR2 is YSLEER in the germline V gene. The CDR3 reads CASKKAGGPGYEQFF. In DNA form, the CDR3 reads TGCGCCAGCAAGAAGGCGGGAGGGCCGGGGTATGAGCAGTTCTTC.

The gene calls are TRBV6-6 and TRBJ1-3; D gene uncertain. The V end lost 4 bases, the J end lost 4 bases, and 17 bases lay between the germline ends. From germline, CDR1 is MNHNY and CDR2 SVGAGI (reference sequence). CDR3 length: 16 amino acids. CDR3 sequence reads: CASSFPKEGVGNTIYF. The CDR3, as DNA: TGTGCCAGCAGTTTCCCTAAGGAGGGAGTCGGAAACACCATATATTTT.

The chain has TRBV4-2 and TRBJ1-2; D gene unclear. The CDR3 contains 12 residues. Trimming took off 0 bases at V and 8 bases at J, with 7 bases between the two ends. Per germline, CDR1 LGHNA and CDR2 YNFKEQ. The DNA of the CDR3 is TGTGCCAGCAGCCAAGATACCCGGGGCTACACCTTC. Translation: CASSQDTRGYTF.

V and J are TRBV18 and TRBJ1-5; D possibly corresponds to TRBD1 (5 bases). Trimming shortened V by 5 bases and J by 0 bases, and 20 bases separated the two germline ends. The CDR3 contains 18 residues. The germline CDR1 and CDR2 sequences are KGHSH and LQKENI. The CDR3 DNA is TGTGCCAGCTCATTAAAAGGGACCGTCGAGATTAGCAATCAGCCCCAGCATTTT. Amino acid sequence: CASSLKGTVEISNQPQHF.

The gene calls are TRBV11-3 and TRBJ2-2; 11 positions agree with TRBD1. The germline V gene has CDR1 SGHNT and CDR2 YENEEA. This CDR3 is built from 15 residues. V lost 6 bases to trimming and J lost 5 bases; unmatched junction nucleotides: 5. CDR3 nucleotide sequence: TGTGCCAGCAGTCGGACAGGGGGCTTTACCGGGGAGCTGTTTTTT. Protein sequence: CASSRTGGFTGELFF.

This chain uses TRBV3-1 (or the pseudogene TRBV3-2) with TRBJ1-1; D unclear. Trimming shortened V by 2 bases and J by 3 bases, and 7 bases separated the two germline ends. This CDR3 spans 13 amino acids. CDR1 and CDR2 from the germline V gene are LGHDT and YNNKEL (reference sequence). CDR3: CASSQTRYTEAFF. The CDR3 DNA follows: TGTGCCAGCAGCCAAACCCGCTACACTGAAGCTTTCTTT.

A word on this clone: One end of the junction fails to match germline, which may point to a read error. The chain employs TRBV6-2 or TRBV6-3 and TRBJ1-5; D might be TRBD1 (5 bases). Germline CDR1 reads MNHEY; CDR2 reads SVGEGT. The CDR3 is 15 amino acids. The CDR3 coding sequence is TGTGCCAGCAGCTACTGGGGACGGATGAATCAGCCCCAGCATTTT. Translating it yields CASSYWGRMNQPQHF.

The chain has TRBV12-3 or TRBV12-4 and TRBJ1-1; D is uncertain. Trimming took off 3 bases at V and 2 bases at J, with 4 bases between the two ends. The CDR3 is 12 residues long. As DNA, the CDR3 is TGTGCCAGCAGTTTTCCAAACACTGAAGCTTTCTTT. It yields the protein CASSFPNTEAFF.

The chain links TRBV28 to TRBJ2-5; 8 bases are shared with TRBD1. The CDR3 is 14 amino acids. Looked up from germline, CDR1 is MDHEN and CDR2 is SYDVKM. V gave up 6 bases and J gave up 3 bases; unmatched junction bases: 6. The CDR3 region is CASSWDRLKETQYF. In DNA, the CDR3 is TGTGCCAGCAGCTGGGACAGGTTGAAAGAGACCCAGTACTTC. The whole variable domain, filled in from reference TRBV28 and TRBJ2-5, reads DVKVTQSSRYLVKRTGEKVFLECVQDMDHENMFWYRQDPGLGLRLIYFSYDVKMKEKGDIPEGYSVSREKKERFSLILESASTNQTSMYLCASSWDRLKETQYFGPGTRLLVL.

CDR3 coding DNA: TGTGCCAGCACCTCGTATAGCGGGAGTGGGGCAGATACGCAGTATTTT. It yields the protein CASTSYSGSGADTQYF. The V call is TRBV11-3, the J call TRBJ2-3; 9 bases align to TRBD2. CDR3 size: 16 residues. Germline CDR1 is SGHNT and CDR2 is YENEEA. The V segment lost 7 bases and the J segment 4 bases; nucleotides outside the gene matches: 12. The full variable domain, in which reference TRBV11-3 and TRBJ2-3 provide the parts outside the CDR3, is EAGVVQSPRYKIIEKKQPVAFWCNPISGHNTLYWYLQNLGQGPELLIRYENEEAVDDSQLPKDRFSAERLKGVDSTLKIQPAELGDSAVYLCASTSYSGSGADTQYFGPGTRLTVL.

Only a few counts were recorded for this clone. V and J are TRBV7-8 and TRBJ1-3; possibly TRBD1 for D (5 bases). CDR1 is SGHVS and CDR2 is FQNEAQ in the germline V gene. The CDR3 has 15 residues. V gave up 1 base and J gave up 0 bases, with 7 bases separating them. In DNA form, the CDR3 reads TGTGCCAGCAGCTTAGGCAGGGTCTCTGGAAACACCATATATTTT. As protein: CASSLGRVSGNTIYF.